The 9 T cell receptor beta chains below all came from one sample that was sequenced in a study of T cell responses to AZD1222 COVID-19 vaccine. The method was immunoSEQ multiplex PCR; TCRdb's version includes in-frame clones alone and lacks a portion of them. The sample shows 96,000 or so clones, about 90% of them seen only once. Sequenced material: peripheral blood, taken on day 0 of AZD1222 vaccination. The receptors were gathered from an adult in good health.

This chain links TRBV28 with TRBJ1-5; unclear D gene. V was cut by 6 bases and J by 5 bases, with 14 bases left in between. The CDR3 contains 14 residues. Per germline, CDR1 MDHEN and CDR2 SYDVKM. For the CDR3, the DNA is TGTGCCAGCAGCCTTGCGGGAGGGTATCAGCCCCAGCATTTT. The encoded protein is CASSLAGGYQPQHF.

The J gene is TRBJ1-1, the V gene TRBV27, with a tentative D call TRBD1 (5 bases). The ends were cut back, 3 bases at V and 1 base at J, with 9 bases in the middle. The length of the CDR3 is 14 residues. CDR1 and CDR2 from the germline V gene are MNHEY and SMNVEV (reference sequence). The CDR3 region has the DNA TGTGCCAGCAGTTTCCGGGACGGGAACACTGAAGCTTTCTTT. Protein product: CASSFRDGNTEAFF.

The CDR3 bases are TGTGCCAGCAGCTGGACAGGGGGTCGAGAGACCCAGTACTTC. Residues: CASSWTGGRETQYF. This sequence joins TRBV7-9 and TRBJ2-5; TRBD1 matches at 10 bases. Per germline, CDR1 SEHNR and CDR2 FQNEAQ (reference sequence). Unmatched junction bases numbered 3, after V lost 4 bases and J lost 4 bases. The CDR3 is 14 residues long.

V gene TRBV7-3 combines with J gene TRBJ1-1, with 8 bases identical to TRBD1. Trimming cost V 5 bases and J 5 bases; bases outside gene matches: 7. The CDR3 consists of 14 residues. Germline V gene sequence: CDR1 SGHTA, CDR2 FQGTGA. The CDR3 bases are TGTGCCAGCAGCGCCACAGGGGGGAGTACTGAAGCTTTCTTT. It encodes CASSATGGSTEAFF. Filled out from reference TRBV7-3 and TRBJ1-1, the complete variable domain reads GAGVSQTPSNKVTEKGKYVELRCDPISGHTALYWYRQSLGQGPEFLIYFQGTGAADDSGLPNDRFFAVRPEGSVSTLKIQRTERGDSAVYLCASSATGGSTEAFFGQGTRLTVV.

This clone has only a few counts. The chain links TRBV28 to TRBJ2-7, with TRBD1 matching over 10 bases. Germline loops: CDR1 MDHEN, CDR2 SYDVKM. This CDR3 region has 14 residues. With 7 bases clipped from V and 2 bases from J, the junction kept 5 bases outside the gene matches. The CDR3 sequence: CASTSGTGAYEQYF. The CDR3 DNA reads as TGTGCCAGCACCTCGGGGACAGGGGCCTACGAGCAGTACTTC.

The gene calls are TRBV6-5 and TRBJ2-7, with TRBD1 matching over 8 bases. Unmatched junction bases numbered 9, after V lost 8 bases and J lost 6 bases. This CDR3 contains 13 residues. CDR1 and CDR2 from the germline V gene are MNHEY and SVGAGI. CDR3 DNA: TGTGCCAGCGAGGGACAGGCCACCAGCGAGCAGTACTTC. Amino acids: CASEGQATSEQYF.

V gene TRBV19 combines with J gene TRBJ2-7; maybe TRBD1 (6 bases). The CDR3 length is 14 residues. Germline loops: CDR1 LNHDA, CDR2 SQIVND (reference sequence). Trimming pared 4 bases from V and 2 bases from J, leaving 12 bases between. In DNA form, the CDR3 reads TGTGCCAGTAGTACAACGACAGGTGCCTACGAGCAGTACTTC. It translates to CASSTTTGAYEQYF.

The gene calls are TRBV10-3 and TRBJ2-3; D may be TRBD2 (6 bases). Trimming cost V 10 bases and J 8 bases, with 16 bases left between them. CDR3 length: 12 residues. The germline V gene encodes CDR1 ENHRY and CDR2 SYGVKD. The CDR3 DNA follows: TGTGCCACGTCGCTCAAGCGGGTTACGCAGTATTTT. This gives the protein CATSLKRVTQYF.

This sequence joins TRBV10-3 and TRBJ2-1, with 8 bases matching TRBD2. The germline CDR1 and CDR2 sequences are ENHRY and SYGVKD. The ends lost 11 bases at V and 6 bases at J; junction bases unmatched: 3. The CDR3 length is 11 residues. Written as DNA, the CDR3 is TGTGCCGGCAGCGGGGGCAATGAGCAGTTCTTC. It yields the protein CAGSGGNEQFF.